The 32 T cell receptor beta chains presented below share a single source sample, sequenced in a study of shared clonotypes between healthy human individuals. Profiling relied on immunoSEQ multiplex PCR, and the TCRdb table lists in-frame clones only, not all of them. The data contain fewer than 1.4 million clones, about 80% of them singletons. The sequenced sample consisted of memory CD4+ T cells from PBMCs. The subset is: CD45RA-negative fraction. The source is a man between 18 and 35 years old in good health. Some clones in this sample may be carry-over from other donors' samples.

V and J are TRBV10-2 and TRBJ2-3; 7 bases map to TRBD1. The CDR3 spans 15 residues. The germline CDR1 and CDR2 sequences are WSHSY and SAAADI. V trimming: 3 bases; J trimming: 1 base; junction bases outside the gene matches: 4. CDR3 DNA: TGCGCCAGCAGTGAATTAGGACAGGGCACAGATACGCAGTATTTT. It yields the protein CASSELGQGTDTQYF.

The genes are TRBV2 and TRBJ2-2; TRBD2 matches 12 bases. Germline V gene sequence: CDR1 SNHLY, CDR2 FYNNEI. V shed 7 bases and J 5 bases; nucleotides not matched to a gene: 5. CDR3 length equals 15 residues. The CDR3 sequence is CASNLAGGGTGELFF. The CDR3 nucleotides read TGTGCCAGCAACCTAGCGGGAGGGGGTACCGGGGAGCTGTTTTTT.

This clone is a singleton in its sample. The CDR3 reads CASSPSRQGGQPQHF. As DNA, the CDR3 is TGTGCCAGCAGCCCTTCCCGACAGGGAGGGCAGCCCCAGCATTTT. V usage is TRBV6-5 and J usage is TRBJ1-5; 7 nucleotides agree with TRBD1. The CDR3 runs 15 residues. The ends lost 6 bases at V and 7 bases at J; junction bases unmatched: 12. Germline V gene sequence: CDR1 MNHEY, CDR2 SVGAGI.

In this sample, this clone turned up many times. The chain joins TRBV5-1 to TRBJ2-7, with 11 bases matching TRBD1. This CDR3 is 15 amino acids long. CDR1 and CDR2 from the germline V gene are SGHRS and YFSETQ. Unmatched junction bases numbered 2, after V lost 0 bases and J lost 3 bases. Here the CDR3 reads CASSLVGTGGYEQYF. The CDR3 nucleotides read TGCGCCAGCAGCTTGGTCGGGACAGGGGGCTACGAGCAGTACTTC. The variable domain in full, with the rest retrieved from reference TRBV5-1 and TRBJ2-7, is KAGVTQTPRYLIKTRGQQVTLSCSPISGHRSVSWYQQTPGQGLQFLFEYFSETQRNKGNFPGRFSGRQFSNSRSEMNVSTLELGDSALYLCASSLVGTGGYEQYFGPGTRLTVT.

There are a few counts of this clone. The chain recombines TRBV5-1 with TRBJ2-1, with TRBD2 matching over 7 bases. Unmatched junction bases numbered 7, after V lost 4 bases and J lost 15 bases. This CDR3 is 11 amino acids long. The germline gives CDR1 SGHRS, CDR2 YFSETQ. Here the CDR3 reads CASSLRGERFF. CDR3 DNA sequence: TGCGCCAGCAGCCTCCGGGGGGAAAGGTTCTTC.

V and J are TRBV5-1 and TRBJ1-1, with no clear D. The CDR3 contains 13 residues. CDR1 and CDR2 from the germline V gene are SGHRS and YFSETQ. Trimming cost V 7 bases and J 3 bases, with 13 bases left between them. The CDR3 region is CASGSLRDTEAFF. The CDR3 DNA reads as TGCGCCAGCGGATCATTGAGGGACACTGAAGCTTTCTTT.

This clone was observed once. The J gene is TRBJ2-3, the V gene TRBV28; the D is unclear. Trimming pared 5 bases from V and 6 bases from J, leaving 9 bases between. CDR3 length equals 12 residues. Germline assignment: CDR1 MDHEN and CDR2 SYDVKM. As DNA, the CDR3 is TGTGCCAGCAGTCCATATTTTGATACGCAGTATTTT. It translates to CASSPYFDTQYF.

The V call is TRBV15, the J call TRBJ1-1; 8 nucleotides agree with TRBD1. Trimming took 5 bases from V and 4 from J; bases not matched to a gene: 3. The CDR3 is made up of 13 amino acids. Germline values: CDR1 LNHNV, CDR2 YYDKDF (reference sequence). The CDR3 reads CATSLTGGTEAFF. The CDR3 DNA reads as TGTGCCACCAGCCTTACAGGGGGCACTGAAGCTTTCTTT.

The chain joins TRBV28 to TRBJ1-2; 8 bases are a match to TRBD1. V trimming: 5 bases; J trimming: 7 bases; junction bases outside the gene matches: 3. This CDR3 contains 12 residues. Germline values: CDR1 MDHEN, CDR2 SYDVKM. CDR3 residues: CASSAGTGGYTF. The CDR3 coding sequence is TGTGCCAGCAGTGCCGGGACAGGTGGCTACACCTTC.

V usage is TRBV6-5 and J usage is TRBJ2-2, with a weak D call TRBD2 (6 bases). V gave up 6 bases and J gave up 6 bases, with 14 bases separating them. Germline V lookup: CDR1 MNHEY, CDR2 SVGAGI. The CDR3 totals 14 residues. The CDR3 DNA sequence: TGTGCCAGCAGGAGGGACTTGACTCCCGGGGAGCTGTTTTTT. Translating gives CASRRDLTPGELFF.

This clone appeared once. The chain is built from TRBV18 and TRBJ2-7; 12 positions match TRBD2. Trimming took 2 bases from V and 2 from J; bases not matched to a gene: 10. This CDR3 is 18 amino acids long. Germline assignment: CDR1 KGHSH and CDR2 LQKENI. CDR3 DNA sequence: TGTGCCAGCTCACCAGGGACTAGCGGGCTTGGTCGGGCCTACGAGCAGTACTTC. This encodes CASSPGTSGLGRAYEQYF.

This CDR3 is CASSHGDGQGSNQPQHF. CDR3 nucleotides: TGCGCCAGCAGTCATGGGGACGGGCAGGGAAGCAATCAGCCCCAGCATTTT. This chain links TRBV23-1 with TRBJ1-5, with D maybe TRBD1 (5 bases). TRBV23-1 is reported as an ORF; its role is uncertain. CDR3 length equals 17 residues. Trimming took off 3 bases at V and 1 base at J, with 16 bases between the two ends.

The V gene is TRBV7-2, the J gene TRBJ2-7, with D perhaps matching TRBD1 (5 bases). V lost 3 bases and J 2 bases, leaving 8 bases between the germline ends. The length of the CDR3 is 13 residues. Germline V gene lookup returns CDR1 SGHTA and CDR2 FQGNSA. In DNA, the CDR3 is TGTGCCAGCAGCTTTTTAGGGGCCTACGAGCAGTACTTC. This sequence encodes CASSFLGAYEQYF.

The rearrangement joins TRBV28 to TRBJ2-7, with 7 positions matching TRBD1. V lost 6 bases and J lost 0; bases outside the gene matches: 11. This CDR3 has 16 amino acids. Germline loops: CDR1 MDHEN, CDR2 SYDVKM. CDR3 sequence: CASSHSQGSYSYEQYF. The CDR3 region has the DNA TGTGCCAGCAGCCATTCACAGGGGTCCTACTCCTACGAGCAGTACTTC.

The rearrangement uses TRBV7-9 and TRBJ2-3, with unresolved D. The V end was cut by 4 bases, the J end by 11 bases, with 10 bases between. Looked up from germline, CDR1 is SEHNR and CDR2 is FQNEAQ (reference sequence). The CDR3 consists of 11 residues. CDR3 coding DNA: TGTGCCAGCAGCTATGGGTTTTGGCAGTATTTT. Translation gives CASSYGFWQYF.

The CDR3 sequence: CASSQVTRGYEQYF. The DNA of the CDR3 is TGCGCCAGCAGCCAAGTCACGCGGGGCTACGAGCAGTACTTC. The chain couples TRBV4-3 to TRBJ2-7; D may be TRBD2 (6 bases). CDR3 length equals 14 residues. Deletions cut 1 base from V and 3 bases from J, with 10 bases between. The germline V gene has CDR1 LGHNA and CDR2 YSLEER.

Of note for this clone: A far larger clone is just one base off, so this is likely a read error. This chain connects TRBV18 to TRBJ1-4; D is unclear. The CDR3 has 16 amino acids. CDR1 and CDR2 from the germline V gene are KGHSH and LQKENI. In nucleotides, the CDR3 is TGTGCCAGCTCACCCCCCCCAAGTGGACTAGGCGAAAAACTGTCTTTT. Translating it yields CASSPPPSGLGEKLSF.

This clone has ten or more counts. The chain recombines TRBV14 with TRBJ2-7, with D possibly being TRBD2 (6 bases). The CDR3 loop spans 15 amino acids. Trimming cost V 5 bases and J 2 bases, with 16 bases left between them. Germline V lookup: CDR1 SGHDN, CDR2 FVKESK. DNA for the CDR3: TGTGCCAGCAGCTCTTGGGCGGGAAAACCCTACGAGCAGTACTTC. It yields the protein CASSSWAGKPYEQYF.

The rearrangement uses TRBV7-6 and TRBJ2-3; no clear D. Germline V lookup: CDR1 SGHVS, CDR2 FNYEAQ. Trimming took off 3 bases at V and 2 bases at J, with 6 bases between the two ends. The CDR3 is 13 amino acids. This CDR3 is CASSLGITDTQYF. The DNA for the CDR3 is TGTGCCAGCAGCTTGGGCATCACAGATACGCAGTATTTT. Supplemented by reference TRBV7-6 and TRBJ2-3, the full variable domain reads GAGVSQSPRYKVTKRGQDVALRCDPISGHVSLYWYRQALGQGPEFLTYFNYEAQQDKSGLPNDRFSAERPEGSISTLTIQRTEQRDSAMYRCASSLGITDTQYFGPGTRLTVL.

Many counts were recorded for this clone. In the same sample, other DNA sequences code for this CDR3. This chain joins TRBV4-3 and TRBJ1-5; D not certain. The V end was cut by 0 bases, the J end by 6 bases, with 6 bases between. The CDR3 is made up of 13 amino acids. Germline values: CDR1 LGHNA, CDR2 YSLEER. The CDR3 DNA is TGCGCCAGCAGCCAAGAGATCGGTCAGCCCCAGCATTTT. As protein: CASSQEIGQPQHF.

The chain joins TRBV19 to TRBJ1-5; a weak D match, TRBD1 (5 bases). Germline V CDR1 and CDR2: LNHDA, SQIVND (reference sequence). Trimming cost V 7 bases and J 5 bases, with 21 bases left between them. The CDR3 sequence is 16 residues long. The DNA for the CDR3 is TGTGCCAGTACCCGGGGCCACATCGCATGGGATCAGCCCCAGCATTTT. Translating gives CASTRGHIAWDQPQHF.

This sequence joins TRBV5-5 and TRBJ1-1, with D hard to call. The germline V and J ends were trimmed by 6 bases and 1 base, with 13 bases remaining between them. From germline, CDR1 is SGHKS and CDR2 YYEKEE (reference sequence). The CDR3 is 14 residues long. CDR3 DNA sequence: TGTGCCAGCACCATGGGATCCGCGAACACTGAAGCTTTCTTT. Amino acids: CASTMGSANTEAFF.

This clone appeared a few times. The chain combines TRBV5-1 with TRBJ2-1; 7 bases line up with TRBD2. This CDR3 comprises 16 residues. The germline gives CDR1 SGHRS, CDR2 YFSETQ. The V segment lost 4 bases and the J segment 0 bases; nucleotides outside the gene matches: 7. The CDR3 sequence: CASSPLADSSYNEQFF. The CDR3 DNA reads as TGCGCCAGCAGCCCCCTAGCGGATAGCTCCTACAATGAGCAGTTCTTC.

This rearrangement joins TRBV12-2 to TRBJ2-7; no DNA check was done on the table's D call, TRBD2. TRBV12-2 is flagged as a pseudogene. CDR3 length: 16 residues. In DNA form, the CDR3 reads TGTGCAAGTCGCTCCGAGAGAGGAACTTCCTCCTACGAGCAGTACTTC. This codes for CASRSERGTSSYEQYF.

Note on this clone: Other DNA sequences from this sample encode an identical CDR3 as well. The chain joins TRBV19 to TRBJ2-2; the match to TRBD1 covers 11 bases. V dropped 6 bases and J dropped 4; count of bases not matched to a gene: 1. The CDR3 is made up of 14 amino acids. Germline V gene sequence: CDR1 LNHDA, CDR2 SQIVND (reference sequence). The CDR3 DNA reads TGTGCCAGTAGGGACAGGGGGCGCACCGGGGAGCTGTTTTTT. Its protein is CASRDRGRTGELFF. Filled out from reference TRBV19 and TRBJ2-2, the complete variable domain reads DGGITQSPKYLFRKEGQNVTLSCEQNLNHDAMYWYRQDPGQGLRLIYYSQIVNDFQKGDIAEGYSVSREKKESFPLTVTSAQKNPTAFYLCASRDRGRTGELFFGEGSRLTVL.

The chain recombines TRBV9 with TRBJ2-3; D call uncertain. The ends were cut back, 4 bases at V and 4 bases at J, with 22 bases in the middle. CDR3 length: 17 residues. Germline values: CDR1 SGDLS, CDR2 YYNGEE. The CDR3 loop is CASSTTKNSNKPDTQYF. The CDR3 DNA reads as TGTGCCAGCAGCACCACAAAAAACAGCAATAAACCAGATACGCAGTATTTT.

V gene TRBV28 combines with J gene TRBJ1-1, with D tentatively TRBD1 (5 bases). The CDR3 covers 17 residues. The germline V gene has CDR1 MDHEN and CDR2 SYDVKM. Trimming took off 6 bases at V and 0 bases at J, with 20 bases between the two ends. CDR3 loop: CASRNRRILGVNTEAFF. CDR3 coding DNA: TGTGCCAGCAGAAACAGGCGAATATTGGGAGTGAACACTGAAGCTTTCTTT.

The chain is built from TRBV19 and TRBJ2-2, with no clear D. Trimming took 7 bases from V and 7 from J, leaving 16 bases between them. The germline gives CDR1 LNHDA, CDR2 SQIVND (reference sequence). The CDR3 extends over 14 amino acids. In nucleotides, the CDR3 is TGTGCCAGTACGCGATATGAAACGAGCGGGGAGCTGTTTTTT. Its protein product is CASTRYETSGELFF.

This clone was observed at least ten times. The sample carries other DNA sequences with the same CDR3. The chain has TRBV5-4 and TRBJ2-1, with 7 bases identical to TRBD1. The germline V gene has CDR1 SGHNT and CDR2 YYREEE (reference sequence). This CDR3 has 15 residues. Trimming took 0 bases from V and 6 from J; bases not matched to a gene: 6. This CDR3 reads CASSLVTGVGNEQFF. CDR3 nucleotide sequence: TGTGCCAGCAGCTTGGTTACAGGGGTGGGCAATGAGCAGTTCTTC.

J is TRBJ2-5 and V is TRBV7-9, with 8 bases aligning to TRBD1. Germline V lookup: CDR1 SEHNR, CDR2 FQNEAQ (reference sequence). The CDR3 loop spans 15 amino acids. V trimming: 5 bases; J trimming: 2 bases; junction bases outside the gene matches: 7. The CDR3 bases are TGTGCCAGCAGCCCCAACAGGGGGACGCAAGAGACCCAGTACTTC. Translating it yields CASSPNRGTQETQYF.

This clone was counted many times. This chain links TRBV20-1 with TRBJ2-5; D gene unclear. Trimming cost V 7 bases and J 1 base, with 7 bases left between them. Germline V gene sequence: CDR1 DFQATT, CDR2 SNEGSKA (reference sequence). This CDR3 has 11 amino acids. DNA for the CDR3: TGCAGTGGTGAAATCCAAGAGACCCAGTACTTC. It translates to CSGEIQETQYF.

This chain joins TRBV7-3 and TRBJ2-1, with TRBD2 identical over 12 bases. The junction had 5 bases not matched to a gene; V was cut back by 5 bases and J by 6 bases. The CDR3 is 15 amino acids. Germline values: CDR1 SGHTA, CDR2 FQGTGA. Written as DNA, the CDR3 is TGTGCCAGCAGCCGGACTAGCGGGACGCTCAATGAGCAGTTCTTC. The encoded protein is CASSRTSGTLNEQFF.